This entry concerns a single T cell receptor beta chain. Its target is unknown. The PCR used 60 Vbeta and 13 Jbeta primers. Original data processing: Counted up in a later analysis, unique TCR beta chains came to about 80 million, with around 12 million shared. Sequencing used immunoSEQ multiplex PCR; TCRdb keeps in-frame clones, though not all of them. V, J and clone size are those of that table, while D and trimming were read from the DNA. This sample has about 120,000 clones; over 60% occur once, and the top ten carry under 6.5%. The data stem from a study of cytomegalovirus exposure and HLA in healthy donors. Study-level findings and limits: Presence/absence analysis assumed near-uniform sequencing depth across donors. Later analysis identified a missense DCLRE1C variant that was linked to TCR beta V- and J-gene trimming. Among the most significant clusters, several appeared linked to common viral pathogens in a later analysis.

The sequenced sample was PBMCs. The sequence was obtained from a man between 18 and 35 years old in good health and CMV-seropositive.

CDR3 DNA: TGTGCCAGCAGTGAGGACAGGGGGCTTCCCAAGTTCTTC. Residues: CASSEDRGLPKFF. The chain combines TRBV6-4 with TRBJ2-1; 11 nucleotides line up with TRBD1. Trimming at V came to 3 bases and at J to 14 bases, leaving 6 bases not matched to a gene. CDR3 size: 13 residues. Germline V gene sequence: CDR1 MRHNA, CDR2 SNTAGT.